The TCR beta chain described here comes from a study of T-cell reconstitution after alpha-beta-depleted transplantation in children. Findings and caveats of the study: Reports say that about two months after transplant, the alpha-beta T cells came out of several hundred graft clones that had expanded.

Unique molecular identifiers were incorporated into the prepared TCRbeta library. A single record per CDR3 protein comes from TCRdb applying MiXCR to the PCR reads. The sample lists a few hundred thousand distinct CDR3 sequences; roughly 17% were seen once. Concerning this clonotype: Its specificity is not known.

The V end was cut by 2 bases, the J end by 6 bases, with 6 bases between. CDR3 length: 11 amino acids. Germline V gene data show CDR1 as SGHDT and CDR2 as YYEEEE. Sequencing used PBMCs, mostly from graft donor cells, obtained 360 days after TCRalphabeta/CD19-depleted stem cell transplant. This TCR came from a boy in the first two years of life who had a stem cell transplant for Wiskott-Aldrich syndrome, so the T cells may come from the graft donor. The V and J genes are TRBV5-6 and TRBJ2-7; D possibly corresponds to TRBD2 (5 bases). CDR3 DNA sequence: TGTGCCAGCAGCTTAACTAGCGAGCAGTACTTC. Residues: CASSLTSEQYF.